This T cell receptor beta chain was recovered during a study of cytomegalovirus exposure and HLA in healthy donors. General study points: Reportedly, cytomegalovirus status was diagnosed with high sensitivity and specificity.

TCRdb's table, derived via immunoSEQ multiplex PCR, lists solely in-frame clones and lacks some. The data hold over 200,000 clones, with around 80% observed a single time. With respect to this clone: The target antigen is unknown.

Germline V gene lookup returns CDR1 MDHEN and CDR2 SYDVKM. Germline trimming cut 2 bases from V and 6 bases from J; bases unmatched to any gene: 6. This CDR3 is built from 14 residues. The donors were part of the validation cohort, which consisted of approximately 110 subjects and was separate from the first cohort of 666 subjects. This TCR derives from a woman aged 25 to 39 in good health and CMV-seropositive. This chain joins TRBV28 and TRBJ1-2; 7 positions match TRBD1. The sequencing input was PBMCs. Here the CDR3 DNA reads TGTGCCAGCAGTTTAAGGCTCACAGGGGATGGCTACACCTTC. This sequence encodes CASSLRLTGDGYTF.